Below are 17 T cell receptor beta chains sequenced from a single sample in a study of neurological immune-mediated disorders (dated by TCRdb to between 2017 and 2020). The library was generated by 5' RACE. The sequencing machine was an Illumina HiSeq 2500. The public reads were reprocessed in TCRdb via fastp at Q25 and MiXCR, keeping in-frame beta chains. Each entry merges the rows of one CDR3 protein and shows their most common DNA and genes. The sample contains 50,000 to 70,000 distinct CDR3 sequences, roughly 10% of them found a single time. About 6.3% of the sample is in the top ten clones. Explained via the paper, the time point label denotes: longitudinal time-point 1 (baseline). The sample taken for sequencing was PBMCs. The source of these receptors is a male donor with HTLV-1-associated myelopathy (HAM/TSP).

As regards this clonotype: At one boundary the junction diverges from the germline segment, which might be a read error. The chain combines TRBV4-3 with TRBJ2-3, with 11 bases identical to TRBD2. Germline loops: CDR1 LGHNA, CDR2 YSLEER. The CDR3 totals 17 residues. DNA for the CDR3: TGCTCCAGCAGCCAACTAGCGGGGGCGGAGGTAGCAGATACGCAGTATTTT. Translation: CSSSQLAGAEVADTQYF.

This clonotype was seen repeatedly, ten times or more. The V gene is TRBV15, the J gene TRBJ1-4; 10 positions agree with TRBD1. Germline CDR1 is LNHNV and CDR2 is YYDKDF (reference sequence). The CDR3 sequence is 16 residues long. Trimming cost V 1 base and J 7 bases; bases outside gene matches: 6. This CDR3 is CATSRGDRGGGEKLFF. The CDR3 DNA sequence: TGTGCCACCAGCAGAGGGGACAGGGGAGGAGGTGAAAAACTGTTTTTT.

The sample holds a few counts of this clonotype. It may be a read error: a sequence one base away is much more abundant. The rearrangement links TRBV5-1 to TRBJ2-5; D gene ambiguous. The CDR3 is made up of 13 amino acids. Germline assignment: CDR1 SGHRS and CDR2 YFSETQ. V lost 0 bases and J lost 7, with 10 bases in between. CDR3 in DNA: TGCGCCAGCAGCTTGGCCCCAGAAGCGACCCAGTACTTC. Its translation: CASSLAPEATQYF. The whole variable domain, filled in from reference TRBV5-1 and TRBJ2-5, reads KAGVTQTPRYLIKTRGQQVTLSCSPISGHRSVSWYQQTPGQGLQFLFEYFSETQRNKGNFPGRFSGRQFSNSRSEMNVSTLELGDSALYLCASSLAPEATQYFGPGTRLLVL.

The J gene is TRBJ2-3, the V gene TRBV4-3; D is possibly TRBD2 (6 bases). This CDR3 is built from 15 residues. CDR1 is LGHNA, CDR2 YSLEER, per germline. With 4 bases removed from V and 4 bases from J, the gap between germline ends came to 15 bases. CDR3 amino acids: CASSPRGVGADTQYF. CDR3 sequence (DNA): TGCGCCAGCAGCCCGCGGGGTGTTGGTGCAGATACGCAGTATTTT.

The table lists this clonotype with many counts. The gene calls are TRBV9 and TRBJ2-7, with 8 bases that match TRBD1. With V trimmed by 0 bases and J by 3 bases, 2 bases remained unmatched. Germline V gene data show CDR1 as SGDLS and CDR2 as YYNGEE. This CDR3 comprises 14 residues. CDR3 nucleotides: TGTGCCAGCAGCGTAGGAGGACAGGGCTACGAGCAGTACTTC. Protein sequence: CASSVGGQGYEQYF.

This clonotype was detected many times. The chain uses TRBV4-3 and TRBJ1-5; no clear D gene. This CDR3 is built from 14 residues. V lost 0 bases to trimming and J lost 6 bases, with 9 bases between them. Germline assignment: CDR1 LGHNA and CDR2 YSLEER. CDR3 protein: CASSQEYEGQPQHF. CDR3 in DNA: TGCGCCAGCAGCCAAGAATATGAGGGTCAGCCCCAGCATTTT.

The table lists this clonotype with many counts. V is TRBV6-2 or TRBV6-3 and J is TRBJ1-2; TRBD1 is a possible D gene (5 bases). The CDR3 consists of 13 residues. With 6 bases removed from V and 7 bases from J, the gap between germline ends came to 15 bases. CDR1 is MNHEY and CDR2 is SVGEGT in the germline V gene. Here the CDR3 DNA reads TGTGCCAGCAGCAATCCCGGACACACTGGCTACACCTTC. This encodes CASSNPGHTGYTF.

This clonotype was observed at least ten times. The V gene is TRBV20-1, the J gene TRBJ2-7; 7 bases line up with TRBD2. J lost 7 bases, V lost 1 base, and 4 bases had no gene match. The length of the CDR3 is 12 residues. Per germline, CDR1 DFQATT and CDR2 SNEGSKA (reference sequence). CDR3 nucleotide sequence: TGCAGTGCTAGAGTCCCAGCGGGGGAGCAGTACTTC. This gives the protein CSARVPAGEQYF.

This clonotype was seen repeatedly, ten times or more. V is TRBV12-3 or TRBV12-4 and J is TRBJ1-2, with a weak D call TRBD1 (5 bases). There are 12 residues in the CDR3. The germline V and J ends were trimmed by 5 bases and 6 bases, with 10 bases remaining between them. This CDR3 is CASSPGGNGYTF. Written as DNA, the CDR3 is TGTGCCAGCAGTCCCGGGGGGAATGGCTACACCTTC.

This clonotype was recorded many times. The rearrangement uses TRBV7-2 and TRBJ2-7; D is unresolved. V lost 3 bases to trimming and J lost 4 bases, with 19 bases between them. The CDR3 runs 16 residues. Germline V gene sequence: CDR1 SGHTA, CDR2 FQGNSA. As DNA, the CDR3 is TGTGCCAGCAGCTTTCGGTCCAGAAGCGCAATGTACGAGCAGTACTTC. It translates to CASSFRSRSAMYEQYF.

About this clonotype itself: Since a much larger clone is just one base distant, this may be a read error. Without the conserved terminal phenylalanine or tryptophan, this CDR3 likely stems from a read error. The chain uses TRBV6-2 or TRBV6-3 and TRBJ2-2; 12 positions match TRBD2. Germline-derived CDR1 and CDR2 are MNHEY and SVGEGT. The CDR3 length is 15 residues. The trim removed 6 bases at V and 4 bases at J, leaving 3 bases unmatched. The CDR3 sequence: CASSVTSGGTGELFL. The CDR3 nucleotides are TGTGCCAGCAGCGTGACTAGCGGGGGCACCGGGGAGCTGTTTCTT.

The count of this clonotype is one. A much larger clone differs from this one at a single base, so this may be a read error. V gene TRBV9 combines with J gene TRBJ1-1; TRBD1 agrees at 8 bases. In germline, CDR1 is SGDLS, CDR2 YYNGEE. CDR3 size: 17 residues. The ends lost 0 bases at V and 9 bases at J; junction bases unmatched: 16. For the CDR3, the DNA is TGTGCCAGCAGCGTAGAGCCAACGGGCAGGGGGCGGGGTAAAGCTTTCTTT. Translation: CASSVEPTGRGRGKAFF.

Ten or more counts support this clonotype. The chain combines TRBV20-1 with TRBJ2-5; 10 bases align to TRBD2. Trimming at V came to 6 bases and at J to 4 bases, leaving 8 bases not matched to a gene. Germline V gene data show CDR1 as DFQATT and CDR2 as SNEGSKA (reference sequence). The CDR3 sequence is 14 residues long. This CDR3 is CSAELAGRGETQYF. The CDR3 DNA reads TGCAGTGCCGAACTAGCGGGGAGGGGAGAGACCCAGTACTTC.

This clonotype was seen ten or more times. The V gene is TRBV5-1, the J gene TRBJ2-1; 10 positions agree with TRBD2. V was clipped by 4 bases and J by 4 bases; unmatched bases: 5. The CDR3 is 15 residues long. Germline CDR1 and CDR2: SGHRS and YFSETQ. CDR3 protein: CASSPIAGGYNEQFF. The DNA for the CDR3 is TGCGCCAGCAGCCCGATAGCGGGGGGTTACAATGAGCAGTTCTTC.

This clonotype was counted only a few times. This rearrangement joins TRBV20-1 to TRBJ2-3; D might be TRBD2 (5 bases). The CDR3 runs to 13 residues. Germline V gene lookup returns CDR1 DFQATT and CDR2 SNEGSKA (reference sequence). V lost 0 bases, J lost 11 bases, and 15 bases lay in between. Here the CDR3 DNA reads TGCAGTGCTAGAGATGGCGGGCCAATTATGCAGTATTTT. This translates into CSARDGGPIMQYF.

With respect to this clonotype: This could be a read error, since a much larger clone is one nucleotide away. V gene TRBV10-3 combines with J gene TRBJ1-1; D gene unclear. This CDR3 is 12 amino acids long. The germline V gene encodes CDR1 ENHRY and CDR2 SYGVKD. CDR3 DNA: TGTGCCATCAGGGACGTGAAAACTGAAGCTTTCTTT. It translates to CAIRDVKTEAFF.

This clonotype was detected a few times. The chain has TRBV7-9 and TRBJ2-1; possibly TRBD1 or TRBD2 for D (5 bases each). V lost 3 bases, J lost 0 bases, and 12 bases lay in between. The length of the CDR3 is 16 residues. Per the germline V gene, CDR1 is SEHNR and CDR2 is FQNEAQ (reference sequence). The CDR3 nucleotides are TGTGCCAGCAGCTTGAGTGGGGGTGGCTCCTACAATGAGCAGTTCTTC. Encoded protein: CASSLSGGGSYNEQFF.